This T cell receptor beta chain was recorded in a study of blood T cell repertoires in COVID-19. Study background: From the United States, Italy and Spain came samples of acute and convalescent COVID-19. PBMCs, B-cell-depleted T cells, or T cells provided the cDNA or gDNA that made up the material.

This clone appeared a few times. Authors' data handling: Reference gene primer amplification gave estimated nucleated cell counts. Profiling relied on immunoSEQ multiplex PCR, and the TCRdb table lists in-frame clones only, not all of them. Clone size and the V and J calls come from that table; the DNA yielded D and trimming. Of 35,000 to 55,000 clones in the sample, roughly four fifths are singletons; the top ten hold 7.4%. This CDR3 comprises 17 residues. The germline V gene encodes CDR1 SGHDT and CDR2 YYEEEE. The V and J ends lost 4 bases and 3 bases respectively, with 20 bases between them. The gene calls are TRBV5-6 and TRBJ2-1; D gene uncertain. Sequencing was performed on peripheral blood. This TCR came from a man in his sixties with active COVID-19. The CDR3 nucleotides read TGTGCCAGCAGCCTCCGCTTGGGTAGTGAGGTCTACAATGAGCAGTTCTTC. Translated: CASSLRLGSEVYNEQFF. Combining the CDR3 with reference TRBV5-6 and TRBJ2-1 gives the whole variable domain DAGVTQSPTHLIKTRGQQVTLRCSPKSGHDTVSWYQQALGQGPQFIFQYYEEEERQRGNFPDRFSGHQFPNYSSELNVNALLLGDSALYLCASSLRLGSEVYNEQFFGPGTRLTVL.